The next 9 T cell receptor beta chains were all read from a single sample in a study of blood T cells in healthy people across ages (dated by TCRdb to about 2015). Receptors were amplified or captured by 5' RACE. Sequenced on an Illumina HiSeq 2500. The second PCR ran for about 7 to 11 cycles and used a J-beta primer mix along with a sample-barcoded 5' primer. TCRdb applied fastp at Q25 and MiXCR to the public reads, then kept only in-frame beta chains. Rows with one shared CDR3 protein collapse into an entry with the most common genes and DNA. Counted in this sample were 800,000 to 950,000 distinct CDR3 sequences; around 29% of them appeared once. 9.5% to 13% of the sample is taken by the ten largest. This sample was shared with a second study, whose subject was T cells of mothers and their children.

Source material: blood. The receptors originated from a middle-aged woman in good health.

This clonotype was detected a few times. A much more abundant neighbour one base away suggests this may be a read error. The V call is TRBV7-2, the J call TRBJ2-5; D unresolved. Deletions cut 1 base from V and 5 bases from J, with 14 bases between. The CDR3 has 15 amino acids. Germline V gene data show CDR1 as SGHTA and CDR2 as FQGNSA. The CDR3 nucleotides read TGTGCCAGCAGCTTAGTAGGGCGTCGTCGGGAGACCCAGTACTTC. Protein product: CASSLVGRRRETQYF.

This clonotype was recorded a few times. The chain is built from TRBV5-5 and TRBJ2-7; TRBD2 aligns across 13 bases. This CDR3 has 15 residues. Germline V gene sequence: CDR1 SGHKS, CDR2 YYEKEE (reference sequence). Trimming took 5 bases from V and 2 from J; bases not matched to a gene: 4. The CDR3 DNA reads as TGTGCCAGCAGGACGGGACTAGCGGGAACCTACGAGCAGTACTTC. It specifies CASRTGLAGTYEQYF.

Remarks on this clonotype: At one end, the junction sequence differs from germline, possibly due to a read error. The rearrangement uses TRBV7-9 and TRBJ1-5; TRBD1 is a possible D gene (6 bases). Germline CDR1 reads SEHNR; CDR2 reads FQNEAQ (reference sequence). The CDR3 length is 15 residues. The CDR3: CASSLAGPRGQPQHF. The CDR3 DNA follows: TGTGCCAGCAGCCTAGCAGGCCCCAGGGGTCAGCCCCAGCATTTT.

This rearrangement joins TRBV7-9 to TRBJ1-1; 7 positions match TRBD1. The V gene end was trimmed by 5 bases and the J gene end by 4 bases; junction bases not matched to a gene: 7. The CDR3 runs 14 residues. Germline V gene lookup returns CDR1 SEHNR and CDR2 FQNEAQ (reference sequence). The chain's CDR3 is CASSQSTGRTEAFF. CDR3 DNA: TGTGCCAGCAGCCAATCGACAGGGCGCACTGAAGCTTTCTTT.

This clonotype was seen at least ten times. The CDR3 DNA reads as TGTGCCAGCTCGTCGACAGGGGATGGCTACACCTTC. Protein product: CASSSTGDGYTF. The chain recombines TRBV12-3 or TRBV12-4 with TRBJ1-2, with 8 bases aligning to TRBD1. V gave up 8 bases and J gave up 6 bases; unmatched junction bases: 5. CDR3 size: 12 residues.

V usage is TRBV2 and J usage is TRBJ1-2, with D perhaps TRBD1 (5 bases). Germline V gene data show CDR1 as SNHLY and CDR2 as FYNNEI. The CDR3 runs 15 residues. Trimming removed 1 base from V and 7 bases from J, with 16 bases in between. CDR3 residues: CASSEVGGPRGGYTF. In DNA, the CDR3 is TGTGCCAGCAGTGAAGTTGGGGGTCCACGGGGTGGCTACACCTTC.

This clonotype was seen repeatedly, ten times or more. The J gene is TRBJ2-5, the V gene TRBV12-3 or TRBV12-4, with D tentatively TRBD1 or TRBD2 (5 bases each). The length of the CDR3 is 15 residues. V was pared by 5 bases and J by 2 bases, with 15 bases between. As DNA, the CDR3 is TGTGCCAGCAGTCCATCGGGACGTAGACAAGAGACCCAGTACTTC. This translates into CASSPSGRRQETQYF.

This clonotype was picked up a small number of times. V gene TRBV7-3 combines with J gene TRBJ1-1; 7 nucleotides agree with TRBD1. The germline V gene encodes CDR1 SGHTA and CDR2 FQGTGA. The CDR3 loop spans 14 amino acids. The V gene end was trimmed by 4 bases and the J gene end by 4 bases; junction bases not matched to a gene: 6. CDR3 nucleotide sequence: TGTGCCAGCAGCTCCGGACAGGTCAGCACTGAAGCTTTCTTT. This translates into CASSSGQVSTEAFF.

The chain uses TRBV7-9 and TRBJ1-1; TRBD1 aligns across 7 bases. From germline, CDR1 is SEHNR and CDR2 FQNEAQ (reference sequence). CDR3 length: 15 residues. Trimming cost V 6 bases and J 5 bases; bases outside gene matches: 12. CDR3 protein: CASSSGRGPWTEAFF. As DNA, the CDR3 is TGTGCCAGCAGTTCTGGGAGGGGGCCTTGGACTGAAGCTTTCTTT.